Sequencing of this TCR beta chain was carried out in a study of CD8+ T cells in alopecia areata. Treatment here: oral pan-JAK inhibitor, 5-10 mg twice daily. Researchers gathered lesional scalp punch biopsies and peripheral blood from patients with alopecia areata. Researchers picked out CD4+ and CD8+ T cells from PBMCs by sorting. Study-wide findings and caveats: Many expanded lesional clones stayed in scalp and blood while on tofacitinib.

Extracted RNA was reverse transcribed, and the resulting cDNA served as sequencing template. Using immunoSEQ multiplex PCR, the repertoire was profiled, and TCRdb retains in-frame clones only, with some absent. The data contain roughly 100,000 clones, more than 75% of them singletons. This CDR3 contains 14 residues. Trimming removed 6 bases from V and 0 bases from J, with 12 bases in between. Germline V gene sequence: CDR1 MNHEY, CDR2 SMNVEV (reference sequence). Concerning this clone: Antigen unknown.

This TCR derives from a human donor with alopecia areata. The chain couples TRBV27 to TRBJ2-7, with D hard to call. Sequences were derived from CD8+ T cells sorted from blood, sampled between weeks 30 and 35, from a patient treated with tofacitinib. CDR3 sequence: CASSPDPSSYEQYF. Written as DNA, the CDR3 is TGTGCCAGCAGCCCAGATCCCAGCTCCTACGAGCAGTACTTC.